One T cell receptor (beta chain) is described in this entry. These data belong to a study of blood T cell repertoires in COVID-19. The junction had 8 bases not matched to a gene; V was cut back by 6 bases and J by 0 bases. In germline, CDR1 is SNHLY, CDR2 FYNNEI. This CDR3 comprises 16 residues. Only in-frame clones appear in the TCRdb table, and some are missing; sequencing was by immunoSEQ multiplex PCR. The sample records some 76,000 clones, 80% to 85% being singletons. The TCR comes from a human donor in a cohort sampled during active COVID-19. This chain connects TRBV2 to TRBJ2-3; TRBD1 aligns across 8 bases. What was sequenced was peripheral blood. The CDR3 DNA reads as TGTGCCAGCAGGGTACAGGGGGGAACTAGCACAGATACGCAGTATTTT. Its translation is CASRVQGGTSTDTQYF.